A single sample gave rise to the 26 T cell receptor beta chains below, sequenced in a study of T cells in Graves' hyperthyroidism and ophthalmopathy. Amplified regions were TCR beta CDR3 sequences from RNA transcripts. The HTBI primer set was used in a first-round RT-PCR of the TCR CDR3. A single record per CDR3 protein comes from TCRdb applying MiXCR to the multiplex PCR reads. The sample lists a few hundred thousand distinct CDR3 sequences, 15% to 18% occurring once. Sequenced material: blood. The receptors derive from a woman younger than 35 with Graves' hyperthyroidism.

This clonotype was observed at least ten times. This chain joins TRBV28 and TRBJ1-2; TRBD1 aligns across 7 bases. CDR1 is MDHEN and CDR2 is SYDVKM in the germline V gene. V dropped 10 bases and J dropped 4; count of bases not matched to a gene: 9. This CDR3 is 13 amino acids long. CDR3 residues: CATLTGALYGYTF. In DNA, the CDR3 is TGTGCCACCCTAACAGGGGCGCTCTATGGCTACACCTTC.

This sequence joins TRBV12-3 or TRBV12-4 and TRBJ2-2; 9 bases align to TRBD2. Germline trimming cut 6 bases from V and 2 bases from J; bases unmatched to any gene: 7. This CDR3 is built from 16 residues. DNA for the CDR3: TGTGCCAGCAGCTATAGACTAGCGGATAACACCGGGGAGCTGTTTTTT. This codes for CASSYRLADNTGELFF.

At least ten counts were recorded for this clonotype. The gene calls are TRBV12-3 or TRBV12-4 and TRBJ2-2; D gene unclear. With 11 bases removed from V and 1 base from J, the gap between germline ends came to 8 bases. This CDR3 has 12 residues. The CDR3 DNA sequence: TGTGCCGGGCGTAAGAACACCGGGGAGCTGTTTTTT. Amino acids: CAGRKNTGELFF.

The J gene is TRBJ1-1, the V gene TRBV28; 10 bases match TRBD1. The CDR3 covers 18 residues. Germline assignment: CDR1 MDHEN and CDR2 SYDVKM. Trimming took 5 bases from V and 0 from J; bases not matched to a gene: 12. The CDR3 nucleotides read TGTGCCAGCAGTGTATACATCGGGACAGGGGACCTGAACACTGAAGCTTTCTTT. Translation: CASSVYIGTGDLNTEAFF.

To note about this clonotype: This clone may be a read error of a much larger clone one base away. This chain links TRBV7-2 with TRBJ2-7, with 9 nucleotides matching TRBD1. Germline V gene lookup returns CDR1 SGHTA and CDR2 FQGNSA. There are 15 residues in the CDR3. Here the CDR3 DNA reads TGTGCCCGCAGCTTGGGGACAGGGTCCATCTACGAGCAGTACTTC. Translation gives CARSLGTGSIYEQYF. The entire variable domain, with the rest obtained from reference TRBV7-2 and TRBJ2-7, is as follows: GAGVSQSPSNKVTEKGKDVELRCDPISGHTALYWYRQSLGQGLEFLIYFQGNSAPDKSGLPSDRFSAERTGGSVSTLTIQRTQQEDSAVYLCARSLGTGSIYEQYFGPGTRLTVT.

This clonotype was observed a handful of times. The chain couples TRBV11-2 to TRBJ1-1; D is perhaps TRBD1 (6 bases). Trimming pared 5 bases from V and 3 bases from J, leaving 13 bases between. This CDR3 is 14 amino acids long. CDR1 is SGHAT, CDR2 FQNNGV, per germline. The CDR3 sequence is CASSAGGQYTEAFF. CDR3 in DNA: TGTGCCAGCAGCGCAGGAGGACAGTACACTGAAGCTTTCTTT.

This clonotype was found a few times. The rearrangement uses TRBV20-1 and TRBJ2-2, with 9 bases lining up with TRBD1. The V and J ends lost 8 bases and 1 base, in that order; junction bases with no gene match: 11. CDR3 length equals 16 residues. CDR1 DFQATT and CDR2 SNEGSKA come from the germline V gene (reference sequence). The CDR3 protein is CSISRDRVGNTGELFF. The CDR3 DNA is TGCAGTATTTCCCGGGACAGGGTCGGGAACACCGGGGAGCTGTTTTTT.

This clonotype was seen at least ten times. This chain links TRBV12-3 or TRBV12-4 with TRBJ2-3; D may correspond to TRBD1 or TRBD2 (6 bases each). The CDR3 totals 14 residues. Trimming took 7 bases from V and 6 from J, leaving 17 bases between them. The CDR3 sequence is CASNLRGRADTQYF. The CDR3 DNA follows: TGTGCCAGCAATCTTCGGGGGCGAGCGGATACGCAGTATTTT.

This clonotype was found once. The V and J genes are TRBV12-3 or TRBV12-4 and TRBJ1-2, with TRBD1 as a possible D gene (6 bases). The CDR3 runs to 13 residues. Trimming removed 6 bases from V and 8 bases from J, with 16 bases in between. The CDR3 reads CASSSGGAGGYTF. As DNA, the CDR3 is TGTGCCAGCAGCTCTGGGGGGGCGGGAGGCTACACCTTC.

This clonotype was picked up many times. At one boundary the junction diverges from the germline segment, which might be a read error. The chain recombines TRBV2 with TRBJ1-1; D gene uncertain. Germline CDR1 is SNHLY and CDR2 is FYNNEI. There are 13 residues in the CDR3. This chain's CDR3 is CASSSDLKTEAFF. In DNA, the CDR3 is TGTGCCAGCAGTTCGGACCTGAAGACTGAAGCTTTCTTT.

In its sample, this clonotype was seen many times. This chain joins TRBV4-1 and TRBJ2-1; TRBD2 agrees at 10 bases. V trimming: 4 bases; J trimming: 8 bases; junction bases outside the gene matches: 5. The CDR3 runs to 14 residues. Germline V CDR1 and CDR2: MGHRA, YSYEKL. The CDR3 region is CASSRLAGDDEQFF. The CDR3 DNA follows: TGCGCCAGCAGCCGGCTAGCGGGGGACGATGAGCAGTTCTTC.

This clonotype was detected a few times. A clone one base away is much larger, so this may be a read error. The chain has TRBV6-5 and TRBJ2-7, with TRBD2 matching 7 bases. This CDR3 spans 16 amino acids. V lost 0 bases, J lost 2 bases, and 7 bases stayed unmatched. The germline CDR1 and CDR2 sequences are MNHEY and SVGAGI. CDR3 amino acids: CASSYSMGGSPYEQYF. The CDR3 coding sequence is TGTGCCAGCAGTTACTCGATGGGCGGGAGCCCCTACGAGCAGTACTTC.

This clonotype was seen a few times. The chain carries TRBV11-2 and TRBJ1-4; D gene ambiguous. This CDR3 is built from 14 residues. Trimming removed 6 bases at V and 6 bases at J, with 14 bases between. Germline V gives CDR1 SGHAT, CDR2 FQNNGV. The chain's CDR3 is CASRTPGLDEKLFF. In nucleotides, the CDR3 is TGTGCCAGCAGGACCCCCGGGTTGGATGAAAAACTGTTTTTT. The variable domain in full, with the rest retrieved from reference TRBV11-2 and TRBJ1-4, is EAGVAQSPRYKIIEKRQSVAFWCNPISGHATLYWYQQILGQGPKLLIQFQNNGVVDDSQLPKDRFSAERLKGVDSTLKIQPAKLEDSAVYLCASRTPGLDEKLFFGSGTQLSVL.

With regard to this clonotype: This likely comes from a read error, as the CDR3 has no conserved phenylalanine or tryptophan at its end. CDR3 residues: CASSEAGGGQPQHS. The CDR3 nucleotides are TGTGCCAGCTCAGAGGCCGGGGGTGGTCAGCCCCAGCATTCT. The chain links TRBV18 to TRBJ1-5, with a weak D call TRBD1 (5 bases). V lost 5 bases to trimming and J lost 6 bases, with 14 bases between them. Looked up from germline, CDR1 is KGHSH and CDR2 is LQKENI. The CDR3 loop spans 14 amino acids.

The V call is TRBV10-3, the J call TRBJ1-1; 11 nucleotides match TRBD1. Looked up from germline, CDR1 is ENHRY and CDR2 is SYGVKD. The CDR3 consists of 15 residues. Losses at the gene ends were 7 bases for V and 2 bases for J; bases not matched to a gene: 6. The CDR3, as DNA: TGTGCCATCAATTCGGGACAGGGGGGTAACACTGAAGCTTTCTTT. Translation gives CAINSGQGGNTEAFF.

This clonotype was counted ten times or more. The chain links TRBV2 to TRBJ1-2; 8 positions agree with TRBD1. The CDR3 sequence is 13 residues long. Germline trimming cut 4 bases from V and 7 bases from J; bases unmatched to any gene: 5. CDR1 SNHLY and CDR2 FYNNEI come from the germline V gene. The CDR3 region has the DNA TGTGCCAGCAGTGTTGGACAGGGCCGTGGCTACACCTTC. Protein sequence: CASSVGQGRGYTF.

This clonotype was counted at least ten times. The V call is TRBV11-1, the J call TRBJ1-1; D gene unclear. Germline values: CDR1 SGHAT, CDR2 FQDESV (reference sequence). Trimming stripped 5 bases from V and 4 bases from J, with 11 bases between. This CDR3 spans 13 amino acids. The CDR3 nucleotides read TGTGCCAGCAGCCCAAGGGATGGCACTGAAGCTTTCTTT. Protein product: CASSPRDGTEAFF.

This clonotype was seen at least ten times. The chain uses TRBV6-5 and TRBJ2-3, with D tentatively TRBD2 (6 bases). Deletions cut 2 bases from V and 6 bases from J, with 18 bases between. Germline V gives CDR1 MNHEY, CDR2 SVGAGI. This CDR3 spans 16 amino acids. The CDR3, as DNA: TGTGCCAGCAGTTACCGGAGAGGACCCCGGGGGGATACGCAGTATTTT. Encoded protein: CASSYRRGPRGDTQYF.

This CDR3 reads CASRRSGRAFF. The DNA of the CDR3 is TGTGCCAGCAGGAGAAGCGGGAGAGCTTTCTTT. This chain connects TRBV3-1 to TRBJ1-1, with no clear D. Germline-derived CDR1 and CDR2 are LGHDT and YNNKEL (reference sequence). The CDR3 covers 11 residues. Deletions cut 6 bases from V and 10 bases from J, with 12 bases between.

There are many counts of this clonotype. The V call is TRBV11-2, the J call TRBJ2-2, with a weak D call TRBD2 (6 bases). The V end was cut by 5 bases, the J end by 4 bases, with 17 bases between. Germline loops: CDR1 SGHAT, CDR2 FQNNGV. The CDR3 is 16 residues long. CDR3 protein: CASSEWASAFTGELFF. The DNA of the CDR3 is TGTGCCAGCAGCGAATGGGCTAGCGCATTCACCGGGGAGCTGTTTTTT.

The CDR3 region is CASSKQPFYGYTF. The DNA of the CDR3 is TGTGCCAGCAGTAAACAGCCTTTCTATGGCTACACCTTC. The chain uses TRBV2 and TRBJ1-2; D gene unclear. CDR1 is SNHLY and CDR2 is FYNNEI in the germline V gene. Trimming left V 5 bases short and J 4 bases short, with 11 bases between. The CDR3 covers 13 residues.

This clonotype was detected many times. The chain combines TRBV5-1 with TRBJ1-1; maybe TRBD1 (6 bases). V was trimmed by 0 bases and J by 4 bases, leaving 10 bases between them. Germline V gene sequence: CDR1 SGHRS, CDR2 YFSETQ. The CDR3 length is 14 residues. The CDR3 bases are TGCGCCAGCAGCTTGGACAGGGTGGCCACTGAAGCTTTCTTT. It encodes CASSLDRVATEAFF.

On this clonotype itself: A much bigger clone sits one base away, suggesting this may be a read error. The chain combines TRBV2 with TRBJ2-2; the D is unclear. Germline V gives CDR1 SNHLY, CDR2 FYNNEI. The CDR3 is 16 residues long. The CDR3 nucleotides read TGTGTCAGCAGTACGGGCCTCGCTTCGAACACCGGGGAGCTGTTTTTT. As protein: CVSSTGLASNTGELFF.

This clonotype occurred a few times. This rearrangement joins TRBV20-1 to TRBJ2-7; D might be TRBD1 (6 bases). With 4 bases removed from V and 3 bases from J, the gap between germline ends came to 10 bases. The germline V gene has CDR1 DFQATT and CDR2 SNEGSKA (reference sequence). CDR3 length: 12 amino acids. Here the CDR3 reads CSANGQNYEQYF. CDR3 DNA: TGCAGTGCTAACGGACAGAACTACGAGCAGTACTTC.

The chain has TRBV6-6 and TRBJ2-7; D gene ambiguous. V was shortened by 0 bases and J by 0 bases, with 9 bases between the two germline ends. Germline V lookup: CDR1 MNHNY, CDR2 SVGAGI (reference sequence). This CDR3 comprises 15 residues. The DNA of the CDR3 is TGTGCCAGCAGTTACTCGGCCAGATCCTCCTACGAGCAGTACTTC. Its translation: CASSYSARSSYEQYF.

This rearrangement joins TRBV6-5 to TRBJ2-2, with 12 bases matching TRBD2. Germline lookup yields CDR1 MNHEY and CDR2 SVGAGI. V shed 0 bases, J shed 2 bases, and the junction held 13 bases outside the gene matches. The length of the CDR3 is 21 residues. The CDR3 nucleotides read TGTGCCAGCAGTTACTCACGTCACGGACTAGCGGGAATGGGAAACACCGGGGAGCTGTTTTTT. This translates into CASSYSRHGLAGMGNTGELFF.